This T cell receptor (beta chain) emerged from a study of T cell changes during pregnancy in multiple sclerosis. Sequenced by immunoSEQ multiplex PCR; TCRdb stores in-frame clones only, minus some. The sample contains approximately 83,000 clones, approximately 94% of which appear only once. Germline lookup yields CDR1 MNHNS and CDR2 SASEGT. Trimming cost V 0 bases and J 2 bases, with 18 bases left between them. The CDR3 runs 18 residues. Sample: peripheral blood, taken in the third trimester of pregnancy. The sequence was collected from a female donor with multiple sclerosis, enrolled in a pregnancy study. The rearrangement joins TRBV6-1 to TRBJ2-3; TRBD2 is a possible D gene (6 bases). CDR3 amino acids: CASSEAGVLGRDTDTQYF. The CDR3 nucleotides are TGTGCCAGCAGTGAAGCGGGGGTGTTAGGGCGGGACACAGATACGCAGTATTTT.